This T cell receptor (beta chain) was identified during a study of blood T cell repertoires in COVID-19 (dated by TCRdb to the early 2020s). Some background on the complete study: Samples covering the acute and convalescent phases of COVID-19 were provided by collaborators in the United States, Italy and Spain. The prospective study material was composed of cDNA or gDNA derived from T cells, B-cell-depleted T cells, or PBMCs. The dataset comprised deeply sampled blood TCRbeta repertoires from subjects exposed to, actively infected with, or recovered from COVID-19. The repertoires were released in a freely available public database meant as a resource for research on the immune response to SARS-CoV-2. The samples were drawn from two sources: the first 160 participants of the ongoing ImmuneRACE study, and over 950 subjects contributed by 6 global collaborators. Sample metadata almost always included a de-identified subject ID, COVID-19 status, age in years and sex. Where HLA class I and class II types were available, the types were taken from metadata supplied by the sample provider, not from assay-based typing.

TCRbeta CDR3 regions were amplified from genomic DNA using the immunoSEQ Assay, a bias-controlled multiplex PCR. Under the source paper's analysis protocol: Within the assay, amplification of reference gene primers was used to estimate how many nucleated cells each sample contained. Sequence reads were collapsed and filtered to measure the absolute abundance of every unique TCRbeta CDR3 rearrangement. For each sample, productive Simpson clonality was calculated by taking the square root of Simpson's diversity index across productive rearrangements. The immuneACCESS repertoire file appears here via TCRdb, limited to in-frame rearrangements. These files lack a portion of the clones; in checked studies, under half of the deficit traces to unresolved V genes, and the cause of the others is not known. The DNA was the basis for D and trimming; V, J and clone size are from that table. In this sample the table shows over 200,000 clones, about 87% of which occur a single time. The ten largest account for more than 3% of the sample.

Participants in the prospective study were aged about 18 to 95 years, lived in about two dozen United States geographic areas, and enrolled through a virtual design. In the prospective study, cohorts were assigned on the basis of participant-reported clinical history obtained from a screening survey and a study questionnaire. A participant counted as exposed if, within 2 weeks of entering the study, that participant had been in contact with someone who had a PCR-confirmed or clinician-diagnosed COVID-19 case. In the prospective study, mobile phlebotomists collected whole blood, serum and a nasopharyngeal or oropharyngeal swab from each participant. Additional blood draws and questionnaires over a 2-month period could optionally be provided by prospective study participants. Prospective study blood samples were shipped either frozen or at room temperature before DNA extraction. About this clone: This clone's antigen is unknown. Base qualities are missing; no much larger clone stands one base away.

General findings and caveats noted by the study authors: Clinical and demographic metadata were provided uncurated, with the amount varying by source and participant.

The CDR3 covers 11 residues, taking in both the cysteine and the phenylalanine. Only CDR3 DNA remains: 33 bases, in frame from the first base. Trimming costs V 6 bases and J 1 base, and their ends lie 4 bases apart. CDR1 and CDR2, per the germline V gene, are SGHDT and YYEEEE. The sample consisted of PBMCs or T cells enriched from blood (not recorded which). This TCR was sampled from a woman aged 30 to 39 who had been exposed to COVID-19. The V gene is TRBV5-6 and the J gene is TRBJ1-1; the D gene identity is not certain. At the DNA level, the sequence is TGTGCCAGCACTAGGAACACTGAAGCTTTCTTT. Translation gives CASTRNTEAFF.